This record concerns one T cell receptor beta chain sequence. The antigen is unknown. The data were taken from a study of cytomegalovirus exposure and HLA in healthy donors. Study results and caveats: Reported performance of the classifier showed diagnosis of cytomegalovirus status with high specificity and sensitivity. Investigators reported about 160 TCR beta chains as tied to cytomegalovirus. The dataset shows that most TCR sequences were rare, while some public TCRs occurred in many donors.

Deletions cut 0 bases from V and 5 bases from J, with 10 bases between. The CDR3 is 14 residues long. The germline V gene encodes CDR1 SGHNT and CDR2 YENEEA. Generated by immunoSEQ multiplex PCR, the TCRdb table keeps only in-frame clones and is missing some. Counted here are around 130,000 clones, about 85% occurring once; the ten biggest clones make up 2% to 2.5%. The source material was PBMCs. The receptor's source is a woman between 25 and 40 years old in good health and CMV-seronegative. This chain links TRBV11-3 with TRBJ2-5; maybe TRBD2 (7 bases). Here the CDR3 DNA reads TGTGCCAGCAGCTTAGAGGGGGGGGGCGAGACCCAGTACTTC. Translating gives CASSLEGGGETQYF.